The 29 T cell receptor beta chains listed next were all sequenced from one sample in a study of PD-1 blockade in classical Hodgkin lymphoma. Method: immunoSEQ multiplex PCR; TCRdb's copy keeps in-frame clones and lacks some. The sample includes 35,000 to 50,000 clones, approximately 70% of them seen just once. All the patients suffered relapse after autologous stem cell transplantation, and brentuximab vedotin exposure differed. The sample consisted of peripheral blood mononuclear cells (PBMCs), taken before the second cycle of nivolumab. The receptor source for this set is a human donor with classical Hodgkin lymphoma.

This chain joins TRBV2 and TRBJ1-5; no clear D gene. V was pared by 1 base and J by 1 base, with 8 bases between. Germline V lookup: CDR1 SNHLY, CDR2 FYNNEI. This CDR3 has 15 amino acids. The CDR3 loop is CASSEERRSNQPQHF. CDR3 coding DNA: TGTGCCAGCAGTGAAGAAAGGCGGAGCAATCAGCCCCAGCATTTT. The entire variable domain, with the rest obtained from reference TRBV2 and TRBJ1-5, is as follows: EPEVTQTPSHQVTQMGQEVILRCVPISNHLYFYWYRQILGQKVEFLVSFYNNEISEKSEIFDDQFSVERPDGSNFTLKIRSTKLEDSAMYFCASSEERRSNQPQHFGDGTRLSIL.

The gene calls are TRBV7-3 and TRBJ2-1, with D unresolved. The CDR3 covers 15 residues. V lost 1 base and J 0 bases, leaving 7 bases between the germline ends. In germline, CDR1 is SGHTA, CDR2 FQGTGA. The CDR3: CASSLRLHSYNEQFF. CDR3 nucleotide sequence: TGTGCCAGCAGCTTAAGGCTCCACTCCTACAATGAGCAGTTCTTC.

By share of the sample, this clone is medium-sized. This chain uses TRBV4-2 with TRBJ2-1; D gene ambiguous. Germline V gives CDR1 LGHNA, CDR2 YNFKEQ. This CDR3 spans 13 amino acids. V dropped 4 bases and J dropped 8 bases, with 12 bases sitting between them. The CDR3 DNA reads as TGTGCCAGCAGCCGAGAGATTATCGATGAGCAGTTCTTC. Encoded protein: CASSREIIDEQFF.

The J gene is TRBJ1-1, the V gene TRBV7-6; D is undetermined. The germline V gene encodes CDR1 SGHVS and CDR2 FNYEAQ. The V end lost 1 base, the J end lost 5 bases, and 8 bases lay between the germline ends. There are 13 residues in the CDR3. The CDR3 here is CASSLGGGTEAFF. The CDR3, as DNA: TGTGCCAGCAGCTTAGGCGGAGGGACTGAAGCTTTCTTT.

The chain is built from TRBV6-5 and TRBJ2-5; the match to TRBD1 covers 7 bases. From germline, CDR1 is MNHEY and CDR2 SVGAGI. Unmatched junction bases numbered 10, after V lost 4 bases and J lost 2 bases. This CDR3 spans 16 amino acids. The CDR3 spells CASSSTGNRGQETQYF. In nucleotides, the CDR3 is TGTGCCAGCAGTTCGACAGGGAACCGGGGACAAGAGACCCAGTACTTC.

This clone was counted a few times. The chain joins TRBV7-2 to TRBJ2-7; 9 bases are a match to TRBD2. Germline V CDR1 and CDR2: SGHTA, FQGNSA. This CDR3 is built from 17 residues. The J segment lost 4 bases and the V segment lost 5 bases, leaving 15 bases of the junction unmatched. This chain's CDR3 is CASSTPRRLAGIYEQYF. Here the CDR3 DNA reads TGTGCCAGCAGCACCCCAAGGAGGCTAGCGGGGATATACGAGCAGTACTTC. Based on the CDR3 plus reference TRBV7-2 and TRBJ2-7, the full variable domain is GAGVSQSPSNKVTEKGKDVELRCDPISGHTALYWYRQSLGQGLEFLIYFQGNSAPDKSGLPSDRFSAERTGGSVSTLTIQRTQQEDSAVYLCASSTPRRLAGIYEQYFGPGTRLTVT.

This clone has more than one count but fewer than ten. This chain links TRBV5-4 with TRBJ2-2, with D unresolved. CDR3 length equals 14 residues. Germline CDR1 is SGHNT and CDR2 is YYREEE (reference sequence). Trimming left V 4 bases short and J 1 base short, with 8 bases between. For the CDR3, the DNA is TGTGCCAGCAGCCGATCAGTGAACACCGGGGAGCTGTTTTTT. Amino acids: CASSRSVNTGELFF.

This rearrangement joins TRBV13 to TRBJ1-2; 8 bases map to TRBD1. This CDR3 contains 15 residues. V gave up 0 bases and J gave up 3 bases; unmatched junction bases: 3. Per the germline V gene, CDR1 is PRHDT and CDR2 is FYEKMQ (reference sequence). The chain's CDR3 is CASSLGTGDYYGYTF. In DNA, the CDR3 is TGTGCCAGCAGCTTAGGGACAGGGGATTACTATGGCTACACCTTC.

The chain combines TRBV19 with TRBJ2-3; a weak D match, TRBD1 (6 bases). Germline CDR1 reads LNHDA; CDR2 reads SQIVND (reference sequence). The V end lost 1 base, the J end lost 2 bases, and 13 bases lay between the germline ends. This CDR3 spans 16 amino acids. CDR3 sequence reads: CASSIVETGDTDTQYF. In nucleotides, the CDR3 is TGTGCCAGTAGTATAGTTGAGACAGGAGACACAGATACGCAGTATTTT.

The V and J genes are TRBV27 and TRBJ2-3; 7 positions agree with TRBD2. The V gene's germline CDR1 is MNHEY and CDR2 SMNVEV (reference sequence). The CDR3 loop spans 14 amino acids. The V and J ends lost 6 bases and 3 bases, in that order; junction bases with no gene match: 6. The CDR3 is CASSLGGMTDTQYF. The CDR3 nucleotides read TGTGCCAGCAGCCTCGGGGGGATGACAGATACGCAGTATTTT.

The V and J genes are TRBV7-6 and TRBJ2-7; D may correspond to TRBD1 or TRBD2 (5 bases each). The germline V gene encodes CDR1 SGHVS and CDR2 FNYEAQ. The V gene lost 0 bases and the J gene lost 5 bases, with 8 bases spanning the gap. The length of the CDR3 is 13 residues. CDR3 sequence: CASSLARDDEQYF. CDR3 DNA: TGTGCCAGCAGCTTAGCCAGGGACGACGAGCAGTACTTC.

CDR3: CASSLGLVSVGYEQYF. CDR3 sequence (DNA): TGTGCCAGTAGTTTGGGACTAGTCTCCGTTGGCTACGAGCAGTACTTC. J is TRBJ2-7 and V is TRBV19, with 8 bases aligning to TRBD2. CDR1 is LNHDA, CDR2 SQIVND, per germline (reference sequence). The V segment lost 5 bases and the J segment 3 bases; nucleotides outside the gene matches: 12. The length of the CDR3 is 16 residues.

The CDR3 coding sequence is TGTGCCAGCAGCCCTGGACAGACAAACTATGGCTACACCTTC. The encoded protein is CASSPGQTNYGYTF. The chain recombines TRBV7-2 with TRBJ1-2; D is perhaps TRBD1 (6 bases). Trimming left V 5 bases short and J 2 bases short, with 12 bases between. The germline CDR1 and CDR2 sequences are SGHTA and FQGNSA. The CDR3 consists of 14 residues.

The rearrangement uses TRBV9 and TRBJ2-7; 9 nucleotides line up with TRBD1. Trimming at V came to 3 bases and at J to 3 bases, leaving 10 bases not matched to a gene. CDR1 is SGDLS, CDR2 YYNGEE, per germline. The CDR3 runs to 16 residues. The CDR3 here is CASSDNQAGQGYEQYF. CDR3 nucleotide sequence: TGTGCCAGCAGCGACAACCAAGCGGGACAGGGCTACGAGCAGTACTTC.

For the CDR3, the DNA is TGTGCCAGCAGCGTAGGACTAGTCGGAGATACGCAGTATTTT. Translating it yields CASSVGLVGDTQYF. The chain has TRBV9 and TRBJ2-3; a weak D match, TRBD2 (6 bases). The CDR3 is 14 amino acids. V lost 0 bases, J lost 5 bases, and 10 bases lay in between. Germline CDR1 is SGDLS and CDR2 is YYNGEE.

This rearrangement joins TRBV19 to TRBJ2-2, with D tentatively TRBD1 (5 bases). Germline V lookup: CDR1 LNHDA, CDR2 SQIVND (reference sequence). The CDR3 sequence is 12 residues long. The V end lost 11 bases, the J end lost 5 bases, and 12 bases lay between the germline ends. The CDR3 sequence is CAADSYTGELFF. DNA of the CDR3: TGTGCCGCCGACAGCTATACCGGGGAGCTGTTTTTT.

The rearrangement links TRBV7-2 to TRBJ2-1; D ambiguous. V was pared by 2 bases and J by 2 bases, with 10 bases between. CDR3 length: 15 amino acids. CDR1 and CDR2 (germline): SGHTA, FQGNSA. CDR3 amino acids: CASSLYDTPYNEQFF. The CDR3 nucleotides are TGTGCCAGCAGCTTATACGACACCCCCTACAATGAGCAGTTCTTC.

As to this clone: This may be a read error: a much more frequent sequence differs by one nucleotide. The chain combines TRBV19 with TRBJ1-1, with D unresolved. The CDR3 contains 13 residues. Germline V lookup: CDR1 LNHDA, CDR2 SQIVND (reference sequence). Trimming took 1 base from V and 6 from J, leaving 9 bases between them. CDR3 in DNA: TGTGCCAGTAGTATAGCGATAGGGCCTGAAGCTTTCTTT. It is translated as CASSIAIGPEAFF.

The V gene is TRBV6-5, the J gene TRBJ1-5, with TRBD1 identical over 9 bases. The CDR3 totals 14 residues. V lost 2 bases and J lost 8; bases outside the gene matches: 4. Germline assignment: CDR1 MNHEY and CDR2 SVGAGI. The DNA for the CDR3 is TGTGCCAGCAGTTACGGGACAGGGATAGAGCCCCAGCATTTT. As protein: CASSYGTGIEPQHF.

The sample holds a few counts of this clone. V and J are TRBV2 and TRBJ1-5, with 7 nucleotides matching TRBD1. V lost 4 bases, J lost 4 bases, and 4 bases stayed unmatched. Germline V gene data show CDR1 as SNHLY and CDR2 as FYNNEI. The CDR3 covers 14 residues. The CDR3 region has the DNA TGTGCCAGCAGTGCACTACAGGGGAATCAGCCCCAGCATTTT. It translates to CASSALQGNQPQHF.

This sequence joins TRBV7-9 and TRBJ2-5; D is ambiguous. The V end was cut by 3 bases, the J end by 5 bases, with 13 bases between. Germline V gene lookup returns CDR1 SEHNR and CDR2 FQNEAQ (reference sequence). There are 14 residues in the CDR3. The CDR3 DNA follows: TGTGCCAGCAGCTTCTGGCAAGGAGAGGAGACCCAGTACTTC. It specifies CASSFWQGEETQYF.

The rearrangement links TRBV7-3 to TRBJ1-5; the D is unclear. CDR1 is SGHTA and CDR2 is FQGTGA in the germline V gene. This CDR3 is 13 amino acids long. The V gene lost 3 bases and the J gene lost 0 bases, with 3 bases spanning the gap. This chain's CDR3 is CASSLNSNQPQHF. In DNA form, the CDR3 reads TGTGCCAGCAGCTTGAATAGCAATCAGCCCCAGCATTTT.

The chain uses TRBV27 and TRBJ2-1; the match to TRBD2 covers 12 bases. The CDR3 spans 15 residues. Looked up from germline, CDR1 is MNHEY and CDR2 is SMNVEV (reference sequence). V lost 5 bases to trimming and J lost 7 bases; unmatched junction nucleotides: 6. The CDR3: CASSLGLAGVNEQFF. The CDR3 DNA is TGTGCCAGCAGTCTGGGACTAGCGGGCGTTAATGAGCAGTTCTTC.

The chain has TRBV7-2 and TRBJ2-7; D uncertain. The ends were cut back, 1 base at V and 1 base at J, with 8 bases in the middle. The CDR3 sequence is 14 residues long. Germline V CDR1 and CDR2: SGHTA, FQGNSA. The CDR3 here is CASSLDTASYEQYF. The CDR3 DNA is TGTGCCAGCAGCTTAGATACAGCTTCCTACGAGCAGTACTTC.

J is TRBJ1-2 and V is TRBV10-3, with D perhaps TRBD1 (6 bases). The V gene lost 2 bases and the J gene lost 8 bases, with 9 bases spanning the gap. Germline lookup yields CDR1 ENHRY and CDR2 SYGVKD. This CDR3 spans 12 amino acids. CDR3 in amino acids: CAISERTDGYTF. In nucleotides, the CDR3 is TGTGCCATCAGTGAGAGGACAGACGGCTACACCTTC.

The chain carries TRBV2 and TRBJ2-3; possibly TRBD2 for D (6 bases). V gave up 7 bases and J gave up 5 bases, with 19 bases separating them. The CDR3 totals 15 residues. Germline V CDR1 and CDR2: SNHLY, FYNNEI. CDR3 sequence: CASNILTGDVDTQYF. CDR3 sequence (DNA): TGTGCCAGCAACATCTTAACGGGAGACGTAGATACGCAGTATTTT.

V and J are TRBV7-3 and TRBJ2-5, with D possibly being TRBD1 (5 bases). The V and J ends lost 5 bases and 5 bases respectively, with 18 bases between them. Germline CDR1 reads SGHTA; CDR2 reads FQGTGA. The CDR3 contains 15 residues. This CDR3 reads CASSLNQGWGETQYF. CDR3 coding DNA: TGTGCCAGCAGCCTCAATCAGGGATGGGGTGAGACCCAGTACTTC.

The gene calls are TRBV7-3 and TRBJ2-1; TRBD2 matches at 13 bases. This CDR3 region has 14 residues. CDR1 is SGHTA, CDR2 FQGTGA, per germline. V lost 9 bases, J lost 7 bases, and 6 bases stayed unmatched. Here the CDR3 reads CASLPGLAGNEQFF. In DNA, the CDR3 is TGTGCCAGTCTGCCGGGACTAGCGGGGAATGAGCAGTTCTTC.

This rearrangement joins TRBV6-6 to TRBJ1-2, with 9 positions matching TRBD1. The ends lost 4 bases at V and 7 bases at J; junction bases unmatched: 7. The CDR3 sequence is 14 residues long. Per the germline V gene, CDR1 is MNHNY and CDR2 is SVGAGI (reference sequence). CDR3 bases: TGTGCCAGCAGTTCCCTCGGGACAGGGATTGGCTACACCTTC. It yields the protein CASSSLGTGIGYTF.